The following is a TCR beta chain sequence with its context. The sample originates from a study of T cell changes during pregnancy in multiple sclerosis. This CDR3 has 15 amino acids. Trimming left V 5 bases short and J 4 bases short, with 14 bases between. Germline CDR1 SSHAT, CDR2 FNYEAQ (reference sequence). TCRdb's copy holds only in-frame clones and misses some; the assay was immunoSEQ multiplex PCR. Here the sample spans roughly 46,000 clones, approximately 80% being singletons. The receptor was derived from a female donor with multiple sclerosis, enrolled in a pregnancy study. The chain has TRBV7-7 and TRBJ2-2; perhaps TRBD2 as D (5 bases). The specimen comprised CD4+ T cells from peripheral blood mononuclear cells, sampled before pregnancy. The CDR3 loop is CASSPARVSTGELFF. The CDR3 coding sequence is TGTGCCAGCAGCCCCGCGAGGGTCAGCACCGGGGAGCTGTTTTTT. The whole variable domain, filled in from reference TRBV7-7 and TRBJ2-2, reads GAGVSQSPRYKVTKRGQDVTLRCDPISSHATLYWYQQALGQGPEFLTYFNYEAQPDKSGLPSDRFSAERPEGSISTLTIQRTEQRDSAMYRCASSPARVSTGELFFGEGSRLTVL.